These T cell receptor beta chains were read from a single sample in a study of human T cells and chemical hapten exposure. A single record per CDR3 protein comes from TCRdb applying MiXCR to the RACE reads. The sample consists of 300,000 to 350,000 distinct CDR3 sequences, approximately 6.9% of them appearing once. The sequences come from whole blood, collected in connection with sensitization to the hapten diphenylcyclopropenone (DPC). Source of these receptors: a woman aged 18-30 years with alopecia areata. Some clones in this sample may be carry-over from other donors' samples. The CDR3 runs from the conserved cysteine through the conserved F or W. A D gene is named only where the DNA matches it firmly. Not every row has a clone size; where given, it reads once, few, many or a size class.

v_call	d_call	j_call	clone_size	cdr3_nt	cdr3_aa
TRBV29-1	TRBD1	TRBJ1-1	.	TGCAGCGGATCGACAGGGGGTGGTGCTGAAGCTTTCTTT	CSGSTGGGAEAFF
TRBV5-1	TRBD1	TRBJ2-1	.	TGCGCCAGCAGTCTGGACAGGGGGCGTATTAATGAGCAGTTCTTC	CASSLDRGRINEQFF
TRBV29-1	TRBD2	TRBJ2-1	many	TGCAGCGTTGAGATAGGGACTAGTGGGTCGAATGAGCAGTTCTTC	CSVEIGTSGSNEQFF
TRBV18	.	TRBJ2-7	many	TGTGCCAGCTCCCAAAACCCTCGGGGGCAGTACTTC	CASSQNPRGQYF
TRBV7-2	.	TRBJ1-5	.	TGTGCCAGCAGCTTAGCGCTCTGGGGTCAGCCCCAGCATTTT	CASSLALWGQPQHF
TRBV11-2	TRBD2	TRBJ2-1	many	TGTGCCAGCAGCTCGGGGAGAGGACTAGCGGGGGCAGTGAATGAGCAGTTCTTC	CASSSGRGLAGAVNEQFF
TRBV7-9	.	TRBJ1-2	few	TGTGCCAGCAGCTTATCAGGGACTGGGTATGGCTACACCTTC	CASSLSGTGYGYTF
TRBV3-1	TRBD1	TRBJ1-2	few	TGTGCCAGCACTCCCCTTGGACAGGGAGTTGGCTACACCTTC	CASTPLGQGVGYTF
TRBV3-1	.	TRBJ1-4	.	TGTGCCAGCAGCCACTCGGATTGGGGGAGAACTAATGAAAAACTGTTTTTT	CASSHSDWGRTNEKLFF
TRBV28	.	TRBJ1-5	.	TGTGCCAGCAGTCCCGACATAGGGCGTCAGCCCCAGCATTTT	CASSPDIGRQPQHF
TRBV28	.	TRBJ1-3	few	TGTGCCAGCAGTTTTCACAGAGACTCTGGAAACACCATATATTTT	CASSFHRDSGNTIYF
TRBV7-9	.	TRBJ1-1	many	TGTGCCAGCAGCCGCTCCGAGAACACTGAAGCTTTCTTT	CASSRSENTEAFF
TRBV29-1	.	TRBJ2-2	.	TGCAGCGTTGAGCGAGGGCCAGGTGGGGAGCTGTTTTTT	CSVERGPGGELFF
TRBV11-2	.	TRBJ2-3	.	TGTGCCAGCAGCTTATCCGTACGCACAGATACGCAGTATTTT	CASSLSVRTDTQYF
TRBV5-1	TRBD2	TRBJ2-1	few	TGCGCCAGCAGCTCGAGCGGGGGGGCTTCCTACAATGAGCAGTTCTTC	CASSSSGGASYNEQFF
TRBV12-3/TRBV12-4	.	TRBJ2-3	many	TGTGCCAGCAGTTTACTGGGGTCTAGCACAGATACGCAGTATTTT	CASSLLGSSTDTQYF
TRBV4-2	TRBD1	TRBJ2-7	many	TGTGCCAGCAGCCAGGGAACAGGGGGAACCTACGAGCAGTACTTC	CASSQGTGGTYEQYF